This T cell receptor (beta chain) was sequenced during a study of cytomegalovirus exposure and HLA in healthy donors. 60 Vbeta and 13 Jbeta primers were used in PCR. Only in-frame clones appear in the TCRdb table, and some are missing; sequencing was by immunoSEQ multiplex PCR. The sample consists of some 200,000 clones, just over 75% of them appearing once. Study-level findings and limits: The authors reported that TCR beta sequences could predict HLA-A and HLA-B alleles. These predictions were accurate for most subjects in the first cohort. DRB1 showed the most TCR associations and HLA-C the fewest in a later analysis, as rates varied by HLA locus. Within a later analysis, the majority of CMV-associated TCR beta chains appeared HLA-restricted. In a later analysis, at a false discovery rate of 0.05, over 15,000 TCR beta sequences were associated with HLA alleles.

For this clone: Its target is unknown.

The germline gives CDR1 SGHRS, CDR2 YFSETQ. V gave up 0 bases and J gave up 4 bases, with 17 bases separating them. The CDR3 sequence is 17 residues long. The sample taken for sequencing was PBMCs. This clonotype was obtained from a man aged 18 to 35 in good health and CMV-seronegative. The J gene is TRBJ2-1, the V gene TRBV5-1; D perhaps matches TRBD1 (6 bases). The CDR3 DNA sequence: TGCGCCAGCAGCTTGGTTTTCAGGGGTAGCTCGTACAATGAGCAGTTCTTC. Amino acid sequence: CASSLVFRGSSYNEQFF.